This entry describes one T cell receptor (beta chain). These data are taken from a study of blood T cell repertoires in COVID-19. The overall study: Samples representing acute and convalescent COVID-19 were sourced from the United States, Italy and Spain. Sources were T cells, B-cell-depleted T cells, or PBMCs; the material itself was cDNA or gDNA.

Germline V gene data show CDR1 as SEHNR and CDR2 as FQNEAQ (reference sequence). Trimming stripped 6 bases from V and 4 bases from J, with 9 bases between. There are 12 residues in the CDR3. Per the original methods: Reference gene primer amplification in the assay estimated nucleated cell counts. TCRdb's table, derived via immunoSEQ multiplex PCR, lists solely in-frame clones and lacks some. The V and J calls and clone size were taken over from that table, and D and trimming were inferred from the DNA. The table shows about 190,000 clones, with 79% occurring only once. This sequence joins TRBV7-9 and TRBJ1-2; D ambiguous. The sequence was collected from a man aged 55 to 69 with active or convalescent COVID-19. The specimen was peripheral blood. CDR3 in amino acids: CASRTGVYGYTF. The CDR3 DNA is TGTGCCAGCAGGACGGGAGTCTATGGCTACACCTTC.